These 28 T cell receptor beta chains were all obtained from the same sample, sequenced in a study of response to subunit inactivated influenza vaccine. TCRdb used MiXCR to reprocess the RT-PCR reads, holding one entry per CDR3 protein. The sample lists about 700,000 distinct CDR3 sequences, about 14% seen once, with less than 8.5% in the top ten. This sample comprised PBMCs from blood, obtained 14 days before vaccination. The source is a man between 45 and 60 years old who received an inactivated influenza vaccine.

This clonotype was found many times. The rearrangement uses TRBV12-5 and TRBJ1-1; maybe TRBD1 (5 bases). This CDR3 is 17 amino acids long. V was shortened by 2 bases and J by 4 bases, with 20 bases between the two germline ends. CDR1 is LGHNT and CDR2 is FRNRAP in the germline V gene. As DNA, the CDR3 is TGTGCTAGTGGTTTGTGGCAGGGAGGTTTGAGTGGCACTGAAGCTTTCTTT. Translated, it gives CASGLWQGGLSGTEAFF.

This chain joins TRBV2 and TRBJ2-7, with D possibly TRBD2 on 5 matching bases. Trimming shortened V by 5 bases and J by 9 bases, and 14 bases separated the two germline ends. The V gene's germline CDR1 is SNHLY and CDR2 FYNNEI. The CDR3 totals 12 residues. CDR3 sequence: CASSPGPAGQYF. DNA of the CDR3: TGTGCCAGCAGTCCCGGGCCTGCGGGGCAGTACTTC. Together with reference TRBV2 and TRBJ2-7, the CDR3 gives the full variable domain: EPEVTQTPSHQVTQMGQEVILRCVPISNHLYFYWYRQILGQKVEFLVSFYNNEISEKSEIFDDQFSVERPDGSNFTLKIRSTKLEDSAMYFCASSPGPAGQYFGPGTRLTVT.

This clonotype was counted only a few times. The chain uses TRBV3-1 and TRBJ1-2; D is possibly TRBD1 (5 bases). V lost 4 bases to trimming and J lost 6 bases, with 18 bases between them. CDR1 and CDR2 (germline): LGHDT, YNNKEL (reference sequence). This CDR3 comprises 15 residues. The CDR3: CASSPRDSRVDGYTF. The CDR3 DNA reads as TGTGCCAGCAGCCCCCGGGACTCCCGAGTTGATGGCTACACCTTC.

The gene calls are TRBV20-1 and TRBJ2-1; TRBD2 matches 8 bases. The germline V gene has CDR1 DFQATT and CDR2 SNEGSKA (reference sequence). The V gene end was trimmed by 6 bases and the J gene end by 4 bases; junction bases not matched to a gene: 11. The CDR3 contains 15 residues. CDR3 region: CSALPKTSAYNEQFF. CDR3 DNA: TGCAGTGCCCTACCTAAGACTAGCGCGTACAATGAGCAGTTCTTC.

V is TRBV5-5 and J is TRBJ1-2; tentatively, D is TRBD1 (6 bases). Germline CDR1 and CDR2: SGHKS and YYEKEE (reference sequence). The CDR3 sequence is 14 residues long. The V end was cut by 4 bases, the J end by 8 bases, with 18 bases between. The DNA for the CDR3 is TGTGCCAGCAGCCCCGGAGGGCAGGGGCTGGGCTACACCTTC. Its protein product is CASSPGGQGLGYTF.

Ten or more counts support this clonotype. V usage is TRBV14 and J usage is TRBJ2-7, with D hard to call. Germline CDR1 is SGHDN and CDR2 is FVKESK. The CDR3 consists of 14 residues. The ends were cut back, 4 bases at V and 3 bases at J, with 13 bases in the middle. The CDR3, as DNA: TGTGCCAGCAGCCCTGATTGGGGTAGCTACGAGCAGTACTTC. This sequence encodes CASSPDWGSYEQYF.

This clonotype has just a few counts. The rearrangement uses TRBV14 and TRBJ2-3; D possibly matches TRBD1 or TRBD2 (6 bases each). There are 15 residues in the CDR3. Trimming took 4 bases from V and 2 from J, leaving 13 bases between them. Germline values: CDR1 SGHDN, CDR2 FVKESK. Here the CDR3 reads CASSRWGADTDTQYF. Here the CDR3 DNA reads TGTGCCAGCAGCCGTTGGGGGGCCGACACAGATACGCAGTATTTT. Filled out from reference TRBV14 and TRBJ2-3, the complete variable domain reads EAGVTQFPSHSVIEKGQTVTLRCDPISGHDNLYWYRRVMGKEIKFLLHFVKESKQDESGMPNNRFLAERTGGTYSTLKVQPAELEDSGVYFCASSRWGADTDTQYFGPGTRLTVL.

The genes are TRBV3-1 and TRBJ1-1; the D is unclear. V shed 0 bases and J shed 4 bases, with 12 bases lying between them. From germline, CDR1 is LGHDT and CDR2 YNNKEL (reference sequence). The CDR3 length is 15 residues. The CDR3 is CASSQDMGLGTEAFF. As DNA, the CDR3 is TGTGCCAGCAGCCAAGATATGGGGTTAGGCACTGAAGCTTTCTTT.

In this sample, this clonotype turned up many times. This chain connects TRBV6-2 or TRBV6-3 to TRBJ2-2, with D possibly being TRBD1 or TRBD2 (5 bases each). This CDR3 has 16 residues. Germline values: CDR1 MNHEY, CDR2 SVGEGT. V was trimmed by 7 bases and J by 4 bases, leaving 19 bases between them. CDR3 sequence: CASTFTLGVGTGELFF. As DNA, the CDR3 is TGTGCCAGCACCTTTACATTGGGGGTCGGCACCGGGGAGCTGTTTTTT.

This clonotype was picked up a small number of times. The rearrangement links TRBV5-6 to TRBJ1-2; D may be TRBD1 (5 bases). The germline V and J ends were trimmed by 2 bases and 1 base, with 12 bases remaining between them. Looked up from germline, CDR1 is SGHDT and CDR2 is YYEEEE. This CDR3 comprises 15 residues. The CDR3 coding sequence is TGTGCCAGCAGCTTCCAGGGCAGGGTTAACTATGGCTACACCTTC. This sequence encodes CASSFQGRVNYGYTF.

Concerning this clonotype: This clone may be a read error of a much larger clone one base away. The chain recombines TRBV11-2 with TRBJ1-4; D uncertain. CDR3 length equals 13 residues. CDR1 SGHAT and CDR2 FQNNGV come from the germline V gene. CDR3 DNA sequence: TGTGCCAGCAGCTTCCGGGTAGATGAAAAACTGGTTTTT. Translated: CASSFRVDEKLVF. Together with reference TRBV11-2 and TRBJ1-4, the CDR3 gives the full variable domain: EAGVAQSPRYKIIEKRQSVAFWCNPISGHATLYWYQQILGQGPKLLIQFQNNGVVDDSQLPKDRFSAERLKGVDSTLKIQPAKLEDSAVYLCASSFRVDEKLVFGSGTQLSVL.

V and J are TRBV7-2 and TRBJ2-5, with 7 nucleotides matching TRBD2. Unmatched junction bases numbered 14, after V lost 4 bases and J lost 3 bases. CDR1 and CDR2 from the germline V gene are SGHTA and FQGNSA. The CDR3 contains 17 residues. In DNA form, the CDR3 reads TGTGCCAGCAGCTCCACGTATATTTGGAGCGGGGAAGAGACCCAGTACTTC. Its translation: CASSSTYIWSGEETQYF. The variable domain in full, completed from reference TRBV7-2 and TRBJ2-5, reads GAGVSQSPSNKVTEKGKDVELRCDPISGHTALYWYRQSLGQGLEFLIYFQGNSAPDKSGLPSDRFSAERTGGSVSTLTIQRTQQEDSAVYLCASSSTYIWSGEETQYFGPGTRLLVL.

The CDR3 loop reads CASSKLAGAHNEQFF. DNA for the CDR3: TGTGCCAGCAGTAAACTAGCGGGAGCCCACAATGAGCAGTTCTTC. The chain uses TRBV28 and TRBJ2-1; 11 positions match TRBD2. The V gene's germline CDR1 is MDHEN and CDR2 SYDVKM. CDR3 length equals 15 residues. The trim removed 5 bases at V and 5 bases at J, leaving 5 bases unmatched.

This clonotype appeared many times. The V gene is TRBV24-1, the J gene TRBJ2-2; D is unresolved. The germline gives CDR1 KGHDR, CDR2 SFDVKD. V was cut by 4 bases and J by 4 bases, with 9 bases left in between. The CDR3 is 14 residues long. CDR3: CATSERGGTGELFF. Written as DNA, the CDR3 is TGTGCCACCAGTGAGAGAGGTGGCACCGGGGAGCTGTTTTTT.

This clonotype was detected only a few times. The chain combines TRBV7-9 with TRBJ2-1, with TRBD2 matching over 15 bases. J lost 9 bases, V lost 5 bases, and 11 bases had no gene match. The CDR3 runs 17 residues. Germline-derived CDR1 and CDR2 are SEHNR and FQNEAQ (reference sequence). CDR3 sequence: CASSPTGLAGGFVEQFF. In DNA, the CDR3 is TGTGCCAGCAGCCCTACCGGACTAGCGGGAGGGTTTGTTGAGCAGTTCTTC.

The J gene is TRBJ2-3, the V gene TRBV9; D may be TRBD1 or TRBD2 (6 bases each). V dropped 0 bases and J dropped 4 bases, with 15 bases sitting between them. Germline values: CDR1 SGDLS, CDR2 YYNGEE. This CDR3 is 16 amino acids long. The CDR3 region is CASSVGRGRPADTQYF. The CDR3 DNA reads TGTGCCAGCAGCGTAGGTCGGGGGCGCCCCGCAGATACGCAGTATTTT. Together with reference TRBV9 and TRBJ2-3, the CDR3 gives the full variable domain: DSGVTQTPKHLITATGQRVTLRCSPRSGDLSVYWYQQSLDQGLQFLIQYYNGEERAKGNILERFSAQQFPDLHSELNLSSLELGDSALYFCASSVGRGRPADTQYFGPGTRLTVL.

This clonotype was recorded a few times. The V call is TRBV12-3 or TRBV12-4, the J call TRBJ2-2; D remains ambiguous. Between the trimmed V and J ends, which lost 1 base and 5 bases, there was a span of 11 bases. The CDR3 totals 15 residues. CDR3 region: CASSLENFGTGELFF. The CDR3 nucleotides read TGTGCCAGCAGTTTAGAGAACTTCGGGACCGGGGAGCTGTTTTTT.

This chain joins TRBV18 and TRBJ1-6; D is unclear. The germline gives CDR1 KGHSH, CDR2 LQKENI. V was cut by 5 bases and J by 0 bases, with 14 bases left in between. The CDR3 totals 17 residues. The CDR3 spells CASSEEPVSSYNSPLHF. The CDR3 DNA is TGTGCCAGCTCAGAGGAACCCGTGAGCTCCTATAATTCACCCCTCCACTTT.

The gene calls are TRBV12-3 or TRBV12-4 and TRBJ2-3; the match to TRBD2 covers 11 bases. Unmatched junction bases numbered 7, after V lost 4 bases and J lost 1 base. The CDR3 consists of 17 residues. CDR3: CASSSLLAGVGTDTQYF. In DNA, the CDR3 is TGTGCCAGCAGTTCCCTACTAGCGGGAGTTGGCACAGATACGCAGTATTTT.

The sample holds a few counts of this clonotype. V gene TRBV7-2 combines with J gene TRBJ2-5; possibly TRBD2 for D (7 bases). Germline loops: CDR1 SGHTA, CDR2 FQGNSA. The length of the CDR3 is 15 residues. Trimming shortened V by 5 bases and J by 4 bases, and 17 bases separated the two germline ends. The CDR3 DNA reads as TGTGCCAGCAGCCCCCGGGGGGCAGGGAGAGAGACCCAGTACTTC. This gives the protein CASSPRGAGRETQYF.

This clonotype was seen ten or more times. The CDR3 DNA follows: TGTGCCAGCAGCTTCTCGAATAACAATGAGCAGTTCTTC. Protein product: CASSFSNNNEQFF. V gene TRBV11-2 combines with J gene TRBJ2-1, with unresolved D. CDR3 length: 13 residues. V was cut by 3 bases and J by 5 bases, with 8 bases left in between. In germline, CDR1 is SGHAT, CDR2 FQNNGV.

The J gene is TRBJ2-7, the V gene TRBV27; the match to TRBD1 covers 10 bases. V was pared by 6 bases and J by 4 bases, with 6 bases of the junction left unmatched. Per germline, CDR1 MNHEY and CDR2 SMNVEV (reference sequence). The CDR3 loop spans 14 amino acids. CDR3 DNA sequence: TGTGCCAGCAGAAGGACAGGGGGATTTTACGAGCAGTACTTC. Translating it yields CASRRTGGFYEQYF.

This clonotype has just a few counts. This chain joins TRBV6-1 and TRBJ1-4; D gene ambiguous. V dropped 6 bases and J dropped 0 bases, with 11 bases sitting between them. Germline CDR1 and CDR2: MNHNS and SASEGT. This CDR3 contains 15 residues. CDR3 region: CASRRDTTTNEKLFF. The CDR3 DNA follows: TGTGCCAGCAGACGCGACACAACAACTAATGAAAAACTGTTTTTT.

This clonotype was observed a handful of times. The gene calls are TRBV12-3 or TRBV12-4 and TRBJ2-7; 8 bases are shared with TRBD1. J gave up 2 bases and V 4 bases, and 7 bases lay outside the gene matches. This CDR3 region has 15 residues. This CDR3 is CASSSHGQGPYEQYF. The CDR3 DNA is TGTGCCAGCAGTTCCCACGGACAGGGTCCCTACGAGCAGTACTTC.

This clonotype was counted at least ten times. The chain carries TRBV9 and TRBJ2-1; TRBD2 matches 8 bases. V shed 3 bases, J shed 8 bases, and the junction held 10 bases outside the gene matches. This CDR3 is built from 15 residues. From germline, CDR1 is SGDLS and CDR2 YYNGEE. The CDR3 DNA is TGTGCCAGCAGCGGTAGAAGCGGGAGAACAGATGAGCAGTTCTTC. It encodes CASSGRSGRTDEQFF. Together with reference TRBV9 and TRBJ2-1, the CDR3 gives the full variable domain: DSGVTQTPKHLITATGQRVTLRCSPRSGDLSVYWYQQSLDQGLQFLIQYYNGEERAKGNILERFSAQQFPDLHSELNLSSLELGDSALYFCASSGRSGRTDEQFFGPGTRLTVL.

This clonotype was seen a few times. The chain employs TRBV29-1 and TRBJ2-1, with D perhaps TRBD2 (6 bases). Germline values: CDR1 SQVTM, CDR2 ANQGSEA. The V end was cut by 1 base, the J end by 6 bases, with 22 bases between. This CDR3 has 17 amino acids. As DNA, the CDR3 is TGCAGCGTTGAAGGCTGGGCAGGGAGGCCTTCCCCCAATGAGCAGTTCTTC. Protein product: CSVEGWAGRPSPNEQFF.

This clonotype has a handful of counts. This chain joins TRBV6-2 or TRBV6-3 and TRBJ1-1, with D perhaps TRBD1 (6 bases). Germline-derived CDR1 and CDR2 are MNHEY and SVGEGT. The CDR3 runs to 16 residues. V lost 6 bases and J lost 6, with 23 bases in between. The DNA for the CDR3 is TGTGCCAGCAGACTCCGTGCAACAGGGTCGGGGGCTGAAGCTTTCTTT. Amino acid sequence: CASRLRATGSGAEAFF.

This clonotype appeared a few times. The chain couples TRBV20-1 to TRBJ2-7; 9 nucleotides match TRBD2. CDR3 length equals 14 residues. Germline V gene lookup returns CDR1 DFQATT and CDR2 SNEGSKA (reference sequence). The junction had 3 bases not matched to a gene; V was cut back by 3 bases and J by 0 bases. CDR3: CSARRLAASYEQYF. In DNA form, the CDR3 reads TGCAGTGCTAGGCGACTAGCGGCCTCCTACGAGCAGTACTTC.